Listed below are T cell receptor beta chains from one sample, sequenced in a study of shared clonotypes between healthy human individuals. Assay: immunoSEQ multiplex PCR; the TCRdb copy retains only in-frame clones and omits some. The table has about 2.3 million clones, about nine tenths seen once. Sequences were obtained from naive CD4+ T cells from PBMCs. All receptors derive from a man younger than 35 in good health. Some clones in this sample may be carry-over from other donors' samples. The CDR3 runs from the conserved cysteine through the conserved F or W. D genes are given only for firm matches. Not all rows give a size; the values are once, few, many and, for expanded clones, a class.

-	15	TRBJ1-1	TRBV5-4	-	CASSLGGSGNTEAFF	TGTGCCAGCAGCTTGGGGGGGTCTGGGAACACTGAAGCTTTCTTT
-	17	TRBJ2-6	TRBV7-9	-	CASSLVPFYSGANVLTF	TGTGCCAGCAGCTTAGTTCCGTTTTACTCTGGGGCCAACGTCCTGACTTTC
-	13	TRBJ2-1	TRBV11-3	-	CASSLAYWDEQFF	TGTGCCAGCAGCTTAGCTTATTGGGATGAGCAGTTCTTC
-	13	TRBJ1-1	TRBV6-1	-	CASSAGKNTEAFF	TGTGCCAGCAGTGCCGGGAAGAACACTGAAGCTTTCTTT
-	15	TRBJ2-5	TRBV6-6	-	CASRPARDSKETQYF	TGTGCCAGCAGACCTGCCCGGGACTCCAAAGAGACCCAGTACTTC
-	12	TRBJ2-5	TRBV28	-	CATGRGAETQYF	TGTGCCACCGGTCGGGGCGCAGAGACCCAGTACTTC
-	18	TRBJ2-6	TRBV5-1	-	CAGSLVPGVQGRANVLTF	TGCGCCGGCAGCTTGGTTCCGGGAGTCCAGGGGAGGGCCAACGTCCTGACTTTC
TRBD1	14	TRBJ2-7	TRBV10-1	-	CASSDRDSGYEQYF	TGCGCCAGCAGTGATCGGGACAGTGGCTACGAGCAGTACTTC
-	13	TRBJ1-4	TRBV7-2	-	CASSPGSIEKLFF	TGTGCCAGCAGCCCGGGCTCAATTGAAAAACTGTTTTTT
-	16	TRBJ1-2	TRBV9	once	CASSVGGQGRLYGYTF	TGTGCCAGCAGCGTAGGGGGGCAGGGGCGTCTCTATGGCTACACCTTC
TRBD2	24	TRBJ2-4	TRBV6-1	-	CASSEAGGGGVGLAGNVAKNIQYF	TGTGCCAGCAGTGAAGCTGGGGGAGGGGGTGTTGGACTAGCGGGGAACGTTGCCAAAAACATTCAGTACTTC
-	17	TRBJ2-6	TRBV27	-	CASSPRALGPGANVLTF	TGTGCCAGCAGTCCCCGAGCCCTTGGCCCTGGGGCCAACGTCCTGACTTTC
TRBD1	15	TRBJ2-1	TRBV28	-	CASNPPGQAKNEQFF	TGTGCCAGCAACCCGCCGGGACAGGCTAAAAATGAGCAGTTCTTC
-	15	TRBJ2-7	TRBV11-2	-	CASSLIARVPHEQYF	TGTGCCAGCAGCTTAATAGCGCGAGTTCCTCACGAGCAGTACTTC
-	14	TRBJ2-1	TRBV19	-	CASSIPGPYNEQFF	TGTGCCAGTAGTATACCGGGGCCCTACAATGAGCAGTTCTTC
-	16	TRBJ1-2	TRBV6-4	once	CASSDSIGSTHYGYTF	TGTGCCAGCAGTGATTCGATAGGATCAACCCACTATGGCTACACCTTC
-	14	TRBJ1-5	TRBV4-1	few	CASSQDDGNQPQHF	TGCGCCAGCAGCCAAGATGATGGCAATCAGCCCCAGCATTTT
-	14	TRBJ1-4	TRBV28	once	CASSLAGRNEKLFF	TGTGCCAGCAGCCTGGCAGGGCGTAATGAAAAACTGTTTTTT
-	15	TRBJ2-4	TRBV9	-	CASSPLTVNGNIQYF	TGTGCCAGCAGCCCATTGACGGTTAACGGAAACATTCAGTACTTC
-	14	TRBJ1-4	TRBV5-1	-	CASSLGPPEEKLFF	TGCGCCAGCAGCCTCGGGCCACCGGAAGAAAAACTGTTTTTT
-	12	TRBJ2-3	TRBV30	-	CAWSQGTDTQYF	TGTGCCTGGAGTCAGGGCACAGATACGCAGTATTTT
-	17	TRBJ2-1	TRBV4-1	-	CASSPLGREPSYNEQFF	TGCGCCAGCAGCCCTCTCGGACGGGAGCCTTCCTACAATGAGCAGTTCTTC
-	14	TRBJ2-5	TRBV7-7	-	CASSPTWGKETQYF	TGTGCCAGCAGCCCTACCTGGGGCAAAGAGACCCAGTACTTC
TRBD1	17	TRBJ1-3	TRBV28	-	CASSPPGQGAHGNTIYF	TGTGCCAGCAGTCCACCGGGACAGGGGGCGCATGGAAACACCATATATTTT
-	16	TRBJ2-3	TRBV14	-	CASSQISTVRTDTQYF	TGTGCCAGCAGCCAGATTTCGACCGTCCGCACAGATACGCAGTATTTT
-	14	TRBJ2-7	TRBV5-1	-	CASSPRVRGDEQYF	TGCGCCAGCAGCCCACGTGTAAGGGGGGACGAGCAGTACTTC
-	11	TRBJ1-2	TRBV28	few	CASRTWGGYTF	TGTGCCAGCAGAACCTGGGGCGGCTACACCTTC
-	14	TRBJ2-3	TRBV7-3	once	CASSATGFTDTQYF	TGTGCCAGCAGCGCTACAGGGTTCACAGATACGCAGTATTTT
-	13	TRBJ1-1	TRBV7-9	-	CASSSFTGTEAFF	TGTGCCAGCAGCTCTTTTACTGGCACTGAAGCTTTCTTT
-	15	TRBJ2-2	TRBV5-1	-	CASSPRDGNTGELFF	TGCGCCAGCAGCCCCCGGGACGGGAACACCGGGGAGCTGTTTTTT
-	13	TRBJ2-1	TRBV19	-	CASQGLSYNEQFF	TGTGCCAGCCAGGGGCTGTCCTACAATGAGCAGTTCTTC
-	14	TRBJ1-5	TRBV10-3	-	CAIRPDGSNQPQHF	TGTGCCATCAGGCCCGACGGTAGCAATCAGCCCCAGCATTTT
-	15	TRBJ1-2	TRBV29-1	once	CSVDRKLRVDYGYTF	TGCAGCGTTGACCGTAAGCTCAGGGTAGACTATGGCTACACCTTC